This T cell receptor (beta chain) was sequenced during a study of technical replicates of blood from a few donors (dated by TCRdb to 2015 to 2018). As to this clone: Its antigen specificity is not known. No quality values exist for individual bases; no much larger clone is one base distant.

From a lookup of the germline V gene, CDR1 and CDR2 are MNHNS and SASEGT. There are 14 amino acids in the CDR3, from cysteine to phenylalanine inclusive. Only the CDR3 part of the read is kept: 42 bases, read in frame from the first base. The trim is 1 base for V and 4 bases for J, with a gap of 11 bases between the germline ends. Library method: the immunoSEQ multiplex PCR assay. TCRdb re-hosts the immuneACCESS table, in-frame sequences only. Its copies lack some clones; in the studies checked, an unresolved V gene accounts for under half of them, and the cause for the rest is not known. The table for this sample lists some 12,000 clones; about 94% of them were counted only once. The ten largest clones add up to 7.2% of the sample.

Sequencing input: PBMCs. Rearrangement joined TRBV6-1 to TRBJ2-7, and the D gene may be TRBD2, 5 bases matching. This sequence originates from a human donor in good health. The CDR3 reads as follows: CASSEDYRGYEQYF. The sequenced DNA: TGTGCCAGCAGTGAAGACTACCGGGGATACGAGCAGTACTTC.